This T cell receptor (beta chain) appears in the sequencing data of a study of vaccination and CD4 T cells after COVID-19. On the study more broadly: Blood was drawn a median around 66 days post second dose, range 14 to 241. Points from the study as a whole: Within the convalescent patients, a median around 84% of the SARS-CoV-2-reactive clones were ones that appeared only post-vaccination.

CDR1 and CDR2 (germline): MNHNS, SASEGT. The V segment lost 5 bases and the J segment 5 bases; nucleotides outside the gene matches: 13. The CDR3 contains 16 residues. With the Oncomine TCR Beta short-read assay, DNA from cultured CD4+ T cells was sequenced. It was cultured CD4+ T cells from which genomic DNA was extracted. Each CDR3 protein is one row after TCRdb ran MiXCR on the PCR reads. The table shows over 11,000 distinct CDR3 sequences, with approximately 60% occurring only once. The treatment is: approximately nine-day PBMC culture with coronavirus spike peptide pools or control peptides (ViraFEST assay). TCRs were sequenced by ViraFEST after antigen-specific T cells had been expanded with peptide pools. Comment on this clonotype: Its specificity is not known.

The V and J genes are TRBV6-1 and TRBJ2-7; TRBD1 agrees at 9 bases. The sequence was obtained from a human donor who had recovered from COVID-19. Input material: CD4+ T cells from blood, cultured in vitro. Here the CDR3 reads CASSRNRDRVANEQYF. As DNA, the CDR3 is TGTGCCAGCAGTCGAAACCGGGACAGGGTAGCAAACGAGCAGTACTTC.